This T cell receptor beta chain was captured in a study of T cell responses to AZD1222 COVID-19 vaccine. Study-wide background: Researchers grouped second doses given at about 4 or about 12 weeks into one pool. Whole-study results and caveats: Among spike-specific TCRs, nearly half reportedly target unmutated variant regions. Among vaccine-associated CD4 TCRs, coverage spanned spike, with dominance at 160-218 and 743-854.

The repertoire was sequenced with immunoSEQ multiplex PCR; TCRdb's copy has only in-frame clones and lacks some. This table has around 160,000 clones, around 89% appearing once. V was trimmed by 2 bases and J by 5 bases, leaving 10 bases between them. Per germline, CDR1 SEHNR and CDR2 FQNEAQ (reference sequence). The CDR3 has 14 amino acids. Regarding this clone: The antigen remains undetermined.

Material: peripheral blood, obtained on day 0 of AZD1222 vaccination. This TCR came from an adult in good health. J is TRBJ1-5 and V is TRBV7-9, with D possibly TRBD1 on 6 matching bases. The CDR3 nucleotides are TGTGCCAGCAGCTTACGGGGGGCAGATCAGCCCCAGCATTTT. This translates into CASSLRGADQPQHF.